A selection of T cell receptor beta chains follows, all from one sample in a study of blood T cell repertoires in COVID-19. The method was immunoSEQ multiplex PCR; TCRdb's version includes in-frame clones alone and lacks a portion of them. Of 400,000 or so clones listed, more than 85% are singletons. The sample taken for sequencing was peripheral blood. These receptors were collected from a human donor in a cohort sampled during active COVID-19. CDR3s include the opening cysteine and the closing phenylalanine or tryptophan. A D gene is named only where the DNA matches it firmly. Where a row states a size, it is once, few, many or the class of an expanded clone; other rows omit it.

clone_size d_call j_call v_call cdr3_nt cdr3_aa
NA NA TRBJ2-5 TRBV3-1/TRBV3-2 TGTGCCAGCAGCCATTTGACTAGTTCTCAAGAGACCCAGTACTTC CASSHLTSSQETQYF
NA NA TRBJ1-2 TRBV7-2 TGTGCCAGCAGCTTAGGGGCCCTTCGGTATGGCTACACCTTC CASSLGALRYGYTF
NA NA TRBJ1-5 TRBV4-1 TGCGCCAGCAGCCAAGTTTTCCGGGGGAGGCTTAGCAATCAGCCCCAGCATTTT CASSQVFRGRLSNQPQHF
NA NA TRBJ2-2 TRBV19 TGTGCCAGTAGTATAGGCAGGGACACCGGGGAGCTGTTTTTT CASSIGRDTGELFF
NA NA TRBJ1-1 TRBV7-2 TGTGCCAGCAGCTTACGGGGGTGGAACACTGAAGCTTTCTTT CASSLRGWNTEAFF
NA NA TRBJ2-1 TRBV7-9 TGTGCCAGCAGCTCCAGGGGCTATGAGCAGTTCTTC CASSSRGYEQFF
NA TRBD2 TRBJ2-1 TRBV7-9 TGTGCCAGCACTTGGGGGGGCTCCTACAATGAGCAGTTCTTC CASTWGGSYNEQFF
NA TRBD1 TRBJ1-4 TRBV5-1 TGCGCCAGCAGCTTAGGACAGGGCGGAGCAACTAATGAAAAACTGTTTTTT CASSLGQGGATNEKLFF
NA NA TRBJ2-4 TRBV6-5 TGTGCCAGCAGAGCCACAGGGTCCGAAAACATTCAGTACTTC CASRATGSENIQYF
NA TRBD1 TRBJ2-7 TRBV6-5 TGTGCCAGCAGCCGACAGGGTTCTTTCTACGAGCAGTACTTC CASSRQGSFYEQYF
NA NA TRBJ2-3 TRBV5-1 TGCGCCAGCAGCGACGGACTAACTGACACAGATACGCAGTATTTT CASSDGLTDTDTQYF
NA NA TRBJ1-1 TRBV19 TGTGCCAGTAGTATAGTTACAGGGATGAACACTGAAGCTTTCTTT CASSIVTGMNTEAFF
NA NA TRBJ1-5 TRBV21-1 TGTGCCAGCAGCAAAAAGTGGGCCAGGGTTAATCAGCCCCAGCATTTT CASSKKWARVNQPQHF
NA TRBD1 TRBJ1-1 TRBV6-5 TGTGCCAGTAACAGGGGAGCAAACACTGAAGCTTTCTTT CASNRGANTEAFF
few TRBD2 TRBJ2-7 TRBV7-9 TGTGCCAGCAGCTTAAGACTAGCGGGAGCGGGCGACGAGCAGTACTTC CASSLRLAGAGDEQYF
NA NA TRBJ2-1 TRBV4-2 TGTGCCAGCAGCACCAGGGGCCGGAGTGAGCAGTTCTTC CASSTRGRSEQFF
NA TRBD1 TRBJ1-5 TRBV4-1 TGCGCCAGCAGCCAGAACGGACAGGGTGATGTGGGCAATCAGCCCCAGCATTTT CASSQNGQGDVGNQPQHF
few TRBD1 TRBJ2-2 TRBV5-5 TGTGCCAGCAGCTTGTCGCAGGGGGCTACGAACACCGGGGAGCTGTTTTTT CASSLSQGATNTGELFF
many NA TRBJ1-1 TRBV9 TGTGCCAGCAGCGTAGGCCCCGTTCGGGAGGGGATGGCTTTCTTT CASSVGPVREGMAFF